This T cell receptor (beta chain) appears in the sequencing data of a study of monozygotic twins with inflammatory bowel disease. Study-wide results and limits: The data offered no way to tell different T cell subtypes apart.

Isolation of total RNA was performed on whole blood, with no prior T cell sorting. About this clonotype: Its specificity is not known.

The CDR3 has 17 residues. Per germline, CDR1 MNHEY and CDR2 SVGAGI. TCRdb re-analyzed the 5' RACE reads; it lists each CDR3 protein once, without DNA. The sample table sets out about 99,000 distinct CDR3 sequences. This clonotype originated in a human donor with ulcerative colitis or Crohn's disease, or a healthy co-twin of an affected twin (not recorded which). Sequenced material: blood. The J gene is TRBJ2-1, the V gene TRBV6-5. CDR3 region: CASSYEHPGSSYNEQFF.